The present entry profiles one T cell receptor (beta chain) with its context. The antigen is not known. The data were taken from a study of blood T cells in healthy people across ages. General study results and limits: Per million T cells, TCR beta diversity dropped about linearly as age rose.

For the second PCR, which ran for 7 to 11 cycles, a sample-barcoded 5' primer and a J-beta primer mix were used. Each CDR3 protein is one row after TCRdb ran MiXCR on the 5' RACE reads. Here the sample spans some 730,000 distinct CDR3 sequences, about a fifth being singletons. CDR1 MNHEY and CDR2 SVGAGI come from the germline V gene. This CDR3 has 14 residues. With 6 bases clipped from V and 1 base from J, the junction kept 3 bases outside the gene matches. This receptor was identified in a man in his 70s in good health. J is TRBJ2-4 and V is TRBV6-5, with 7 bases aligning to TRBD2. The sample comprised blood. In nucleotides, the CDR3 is TGTGCCAGCAGACCCGGGGGGGCCAAAAACATTCAGTACTTC. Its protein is CASRPGGAKNIQYF.